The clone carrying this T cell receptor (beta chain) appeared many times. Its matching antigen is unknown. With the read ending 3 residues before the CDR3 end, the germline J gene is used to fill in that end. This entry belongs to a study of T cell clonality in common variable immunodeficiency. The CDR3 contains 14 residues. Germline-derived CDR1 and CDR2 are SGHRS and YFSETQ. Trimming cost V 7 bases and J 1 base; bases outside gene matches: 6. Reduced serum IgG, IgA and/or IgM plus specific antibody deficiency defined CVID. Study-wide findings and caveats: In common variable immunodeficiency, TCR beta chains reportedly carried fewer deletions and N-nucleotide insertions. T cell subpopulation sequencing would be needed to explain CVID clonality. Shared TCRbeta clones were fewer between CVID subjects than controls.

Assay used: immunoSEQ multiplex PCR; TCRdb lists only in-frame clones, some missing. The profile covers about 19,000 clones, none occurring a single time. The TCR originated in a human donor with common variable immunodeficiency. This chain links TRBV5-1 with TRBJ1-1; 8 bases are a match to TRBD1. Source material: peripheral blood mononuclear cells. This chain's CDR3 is CASVPGTGNTEAFF. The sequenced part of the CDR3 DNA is TGCGCCAGCGTCCCCGGGACAGGGAACACTGAA.